The present T cell receptor (beta chain) was sequenced within a study of T cell responses to AZD1222 COVID-19 vaccine. The study, taken as a whole, reports: There were repertoire samples only from the period after the peak T cell response. Only a handful of people who got AZD1222 tested seropositive at baseline.

As for this clone: Its target is not known.

Clones were sequenced by immunoSEQ multiplex PCR, and TCRdb holds only the in-frame ones, with some missing. The data show 95,000 to 150,000 clones, about 90% seen once. V was pared by 5 bases and J by 6 bases, with 17 bases between. This CDR3 is 14 amino acids long. Looked up from germline, CDR1 is MNHNY and CDR2 is SVGAGI (reference sequence). This rearrangement joins TRBV6-6 to TRBJ2-7; TRBD2 is a possible D gene (6 bases). The TCR sequence derives from an adult in good health. The source material was peripheral blood, sampled on day 0 of AZD1222 vaccination. CDR3 sequence reads: CASSHGREVVEQYF. CDR3 bases: TGTGCCAGCAGTCACGGGAGAGAGGTCGTCGAGCAGTACTTC.